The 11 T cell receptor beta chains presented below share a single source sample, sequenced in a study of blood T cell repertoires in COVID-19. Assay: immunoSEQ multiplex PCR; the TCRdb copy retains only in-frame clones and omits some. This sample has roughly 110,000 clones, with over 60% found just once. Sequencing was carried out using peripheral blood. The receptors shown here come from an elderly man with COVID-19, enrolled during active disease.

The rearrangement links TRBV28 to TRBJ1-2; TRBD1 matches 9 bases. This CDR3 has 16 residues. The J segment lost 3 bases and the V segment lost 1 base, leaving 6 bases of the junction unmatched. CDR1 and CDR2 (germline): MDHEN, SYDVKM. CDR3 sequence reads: CASSLSAQGAYYGYTF. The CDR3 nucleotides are TGTGCCAGCAGTTTATCGGCACAGGGGGCATACTATGGCTACACCTTC.

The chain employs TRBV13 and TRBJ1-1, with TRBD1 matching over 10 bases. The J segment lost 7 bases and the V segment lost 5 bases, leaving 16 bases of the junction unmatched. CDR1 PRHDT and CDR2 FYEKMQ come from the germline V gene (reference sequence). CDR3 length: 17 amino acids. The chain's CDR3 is CASSAARDRGLVGEAFF. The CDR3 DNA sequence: TGTGCCAGCAGCGCCGCCCGGGACAGGGGACTCGTTGGTGAAGCTTTCTTT.

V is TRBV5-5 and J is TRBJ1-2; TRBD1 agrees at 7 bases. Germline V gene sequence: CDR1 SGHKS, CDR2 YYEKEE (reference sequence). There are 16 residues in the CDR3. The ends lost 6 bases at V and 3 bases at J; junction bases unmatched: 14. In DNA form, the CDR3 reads TGTGCCAGCATCCTGACAGGGCCGAGGTCGGACTATGGCTACACCTTC. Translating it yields CASILTGPRSDYGYTF. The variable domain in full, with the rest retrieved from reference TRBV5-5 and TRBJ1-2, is DAGVTQSPTHLIKTRGQQVTLRCSPISGHKSVSWYQQVLGQGPQFIFQYYEKEERGRGNFPDRFSARQFPNYSSELNVNALLLGDSALYLCASILTGPRSDYGYTFGSGTRLTVV.

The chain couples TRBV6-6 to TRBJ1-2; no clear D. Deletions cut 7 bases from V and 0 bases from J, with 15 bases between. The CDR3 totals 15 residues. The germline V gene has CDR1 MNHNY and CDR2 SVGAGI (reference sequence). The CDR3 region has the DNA TGTGCCAGCATCTCGACCGGGGATCCTAACTATGGCTACACCTTC. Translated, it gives CASISTGDPNYGYTF.

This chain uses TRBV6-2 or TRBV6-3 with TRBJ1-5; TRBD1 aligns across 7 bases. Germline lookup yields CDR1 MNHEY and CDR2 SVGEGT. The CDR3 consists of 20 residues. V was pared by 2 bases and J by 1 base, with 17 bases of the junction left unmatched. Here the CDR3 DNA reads TGTGCCAGCAGTTACCCCCGTTCAAATTACAGGGGAAGAAGCAATCAGCCCCAGCATTTT. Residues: CASSYPRSNYRGRSNQPQHF.

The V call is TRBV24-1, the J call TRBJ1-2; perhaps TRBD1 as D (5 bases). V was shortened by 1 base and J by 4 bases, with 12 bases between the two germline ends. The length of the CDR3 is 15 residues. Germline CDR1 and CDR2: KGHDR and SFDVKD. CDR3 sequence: CATSDFGAGGYGYTF. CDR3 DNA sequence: TGTGCCACCAGTGATTTTGGGGCGGGAGGCTATGGCTACACCTTC.

The CDR3 region has the DNA TGTGCCAGCAGCCCTCTGGCGGGACGGGGGAATGAGCAGTTCTTC. It encodes CASSPLAGRGNEQFF. The chain carries TRBV14 and TRBJ2-1; D is perhaps TRBD2 (6 bases). Trimming pared 4 bases from V and 7 bases from J, leaving 17 bases between. Germline assignment: CDR1 SGHDN and CDR2 FVKESK. The CDR3 has 15 residues.

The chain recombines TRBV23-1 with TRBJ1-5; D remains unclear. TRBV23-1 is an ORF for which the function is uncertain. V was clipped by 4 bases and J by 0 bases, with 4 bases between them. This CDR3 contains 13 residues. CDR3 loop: CASSPYSNQPQHF. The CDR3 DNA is TGCGCCAGCAGTCCGTATAGCAATCAGCCCCAGCATTTT.

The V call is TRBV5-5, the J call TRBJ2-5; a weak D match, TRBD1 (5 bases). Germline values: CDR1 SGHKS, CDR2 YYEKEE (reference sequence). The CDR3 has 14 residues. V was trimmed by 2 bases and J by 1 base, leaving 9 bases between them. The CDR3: CASSFGTGQETQYF. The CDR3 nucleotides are TGTGCCAGCAGCTTTGGTACAGGCCAAGAGACCCAGTACTTC.

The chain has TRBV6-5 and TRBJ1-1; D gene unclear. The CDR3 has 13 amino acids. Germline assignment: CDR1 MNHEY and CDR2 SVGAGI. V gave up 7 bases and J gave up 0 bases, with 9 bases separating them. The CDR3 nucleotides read TGTGCCAGCAAAGACAAGCTGAACACTGAAGCTTTCTTT. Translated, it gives CASKDKLNTEAFF.

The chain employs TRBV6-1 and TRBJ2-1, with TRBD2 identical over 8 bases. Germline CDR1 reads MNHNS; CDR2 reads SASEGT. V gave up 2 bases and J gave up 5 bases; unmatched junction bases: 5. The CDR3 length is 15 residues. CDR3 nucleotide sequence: TGTGCCAGCAGTGAACAAACTAGCGGCCACAATGAGCAGTTCTTC. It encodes CASSEQTSGHNEQFF.